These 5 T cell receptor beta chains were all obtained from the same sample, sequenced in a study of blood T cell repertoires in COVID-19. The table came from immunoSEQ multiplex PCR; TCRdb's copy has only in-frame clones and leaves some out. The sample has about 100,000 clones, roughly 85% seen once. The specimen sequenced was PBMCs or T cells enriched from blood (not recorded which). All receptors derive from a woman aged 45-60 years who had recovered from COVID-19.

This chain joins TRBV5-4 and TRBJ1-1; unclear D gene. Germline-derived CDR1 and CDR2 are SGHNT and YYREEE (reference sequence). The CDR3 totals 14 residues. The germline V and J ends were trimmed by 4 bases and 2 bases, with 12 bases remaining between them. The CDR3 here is CASSLRRSNTEAFF. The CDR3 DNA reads TGTGCCAGCAGCCTGCGAAGATCCAACACTGAAGCTTTCTTT.

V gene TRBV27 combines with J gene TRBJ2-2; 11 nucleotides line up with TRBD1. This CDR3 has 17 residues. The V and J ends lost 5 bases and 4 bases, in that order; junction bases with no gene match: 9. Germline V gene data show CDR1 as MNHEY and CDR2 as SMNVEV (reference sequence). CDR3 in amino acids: CASSLSDRGRSTGELFF. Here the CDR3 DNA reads TGTGCCAGCAGTCTCTCGGACAGGGGGCGTAGCACCGGGGAGCTGTTTTTT.

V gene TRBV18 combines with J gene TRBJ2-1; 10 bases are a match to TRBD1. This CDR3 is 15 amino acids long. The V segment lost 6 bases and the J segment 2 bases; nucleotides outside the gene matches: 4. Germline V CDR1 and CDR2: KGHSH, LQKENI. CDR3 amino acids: CASSSDRGAYNEQFF. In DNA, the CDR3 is TGTGCCAGCTCGTCGGACAGGGGGGCCTACAATGAGCAGTTCTTC.

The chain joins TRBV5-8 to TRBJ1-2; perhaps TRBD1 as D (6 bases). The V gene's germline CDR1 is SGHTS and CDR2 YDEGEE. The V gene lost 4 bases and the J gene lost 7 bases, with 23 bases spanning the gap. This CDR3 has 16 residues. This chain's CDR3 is CASSPQGDTSVGGYTF. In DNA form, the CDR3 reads TGTGCCAGCAGCCCACAAGGGGACACATCAGTAGGTGGCTACACCTTC.

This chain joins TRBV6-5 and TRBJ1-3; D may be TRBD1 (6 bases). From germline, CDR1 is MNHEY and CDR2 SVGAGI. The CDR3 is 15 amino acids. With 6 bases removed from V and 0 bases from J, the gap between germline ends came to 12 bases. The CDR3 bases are TGTGCCAGCAGGGCCGGACAGTTCTCTGGAAACACCATATATTTT. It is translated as CASRAGQFSGNTIYF.